These 19 T cell receptor beta chains were sequenced from one sample in a study of shared clonotypes between healthy human individuals. TCRdb's copy holds only in-frame clones and misses some; the assay was immunoSEQ multiplex PCR. Of roughly 480,000 clones in the sample, 65% to 80% were seen once. Material: PBMCs. These receptor sequences come from a middle-aged woman in good health. Some clones in this sample may be carry-over from other donors' samples.

The chain carries TRBV5-1 and TRBJ2-3; 8 bases are shared with TRBD2. This CDR3 region has 16 residues. Germline assignment: CDR1 SGHRS and CDR2 YFSETQ. The V gene end was trimmed by 1 base and the J gene end by 8 bases; junction bases not matched to a gene: 12. The CDR3 DNA is TGCGCCAGCAGCTTGACTAGCGGTACGCCTAGCGGTACGCAGTATTTT. Translating gives CASSLTSGTPSGTQYF. Variable domain in full (rest from reference TRBV5-1 and TRBJ2-3): KAGVTQTPRYLIKTRGQQVTLSCSPISGHRSVSWYQQTPGQGLQFLFEYFSETQRNKGNFPGRFSGRQFSNSRSEMNVSTLELGDSALYLCASSLTSGTPSGTQYFGPGTRLTVL.

The gene calls are TRBV2 and TRBJ1-1; D gene unclear. The CDR3 consists of 15 residues. Germline-derived CDR1 and CDR2 are SNHLY and FYNNEI. V lost 2 bases and J 1 base, leaving 11 bases between the germline ends. Here the CDR3 reads CASSELMEWNTEAFF. The CDR3, as DNA: TGTGCCAGCAGTGAATTAATGGAATGGAACACTGAAGCTTTCTTT.

The chain uses TRBV12-5 and TRBJ2-3; 7 bases agree with TRBD1. The CDR3 is made up of 17 amino acids. Trimming took 3 bases from V and 0 from J; bases not matched to a gene: 9. Per the germline V gene, CDR1 is LGHNT and CDR2 is FRNRAP. This chain's CDR3 is CASGFPGQQTSTDTQYF. CDR3 in DNA: TGTGCTAGTGGTTTTCCGGGACAGCAAACTAGCACAGATACGCAGTATTTT.

V gene TRBV30 combines with J gene TRBJ2-7; 10 bases are a match to TRBD1. J lost 2 bases, V lost 0 bases, and 7 bases had no gene match. The CDR3 spans 16 residues. Germline V CDR1 and CDR2: GTSNPN, SVGIG (reference sequence). The chain's CDR3 is CAWSVAGQGFAYEQYF. The CDR3, as DNA: TGTGCCTGGAGTGTGGCGGGACAGGGGTTCGCCTACGAGCAGTACTTC.

V is TRBV2 and J is TRBJ2-1; D possibly uses TRBD1 or TRBD2 (6 bases each). Germline assignment: CDR1 SNHLY and CDR2 FYNNEI. V dropped 6 bases and J dropped 6 bases, with 15 bases sitting between them. This CDR3 region has 14 residues. The CDR3 loop reads CASSGTRGANEQFF. CDR3 nucleotides: TGTGCCAGCAGCGGGACGAGGGGGGCCAATGAGCAGTTCTTC.

The CDR3 nucleotides are TGTGCCAGTAGTATAGTAGCGCAGGGCCCAAATCAGCCCCAGCATTTT. Its protein product is CASSIVAQGPNQPQHF. This sequence joins TRBV19 and TRBJ1-5, with D perhaps TRBD1 (5 bases). V lost 1 base and J lost 4, with 14 bases in between. This CDR3 has 16 residues. Germline CDR1 is LNHDA and CDR2 is SQIVND (reference sequence).

The J gene is TRBJ2-3, the V gene TRBV2; no definite D call. The CDR3 has 13 amino acids. In germline, CDR1 is SNHLY, CDR2 FYNNEI. V shed 3 bases and J shed 3 bases, with 7 bases lying between them. The CDR3 loop is CASSDFRTDTQYF. Written as DNA, the CDR3 is TGTGCCAGCAGTGATTTCCGGACAGATACGCAGTATTTT. The full variable domain, rest sourced from reference TRBV2 and TRBJ2-3, is EPEVTQTPSHQVTQMGQEVILRCVPISNHLYFYWYRQILGQKVEFLVSFYNNEISEKSEIFDDQFSVERPDGSNFTLKIRSTKLEDSAMYFCASSDFRTDTQYFGPGTRLTVL.

V is TRBV30 and J is TRBJ2-7; TRBD2 matches 7 bases. CDR3 length: 16 residues. CDR1 and CDR2 (germline): GTSNPN, SVGIG (reference sequence). J gave up 1 base and V 1 base, and 10 bases lay outside the gene matches. CDR3 amino acids: CAWSGKTTGGSYEQYF. CDR3 coding DNA: TGTGCCTGGAGTGGGAAGACAACGGGAGGTTCCTACGAGCAGTACTTC.

This clone was picked up one time. The chain has TRBV7-2 and TRBJ2-7; D not certain. The CDR3 consists of 12 residues. V was shortened by 4 bases and J by 7 bases, with 11 bases between the two germline ends. Germline V gives CDR1 SGHTA, CDR2 FQGNSA. The CDR3 protein is CASSSINLEQYF. Here the CDR3 DNA reads TGTGCCAGCAGCTCCATCAATCTGGAGCAGTACTTC.

The rearrangement joins TRBV6-6 to TRBJ2-7; D perhaps matches TRBD1 (5 bases). CDR3 length equals 13 residues. Germline V gene data show CDR1 as MNHNY and CDR2 as SVGAGI (reference sequence). The V end was cut by 6 bases, the J end by 0 bases, with 9 bases between. The CDR3 spells CASRLDSSYEQYF. The CDR3 DNA is TGTGCCAGCAGGCTCGACAGCTCCTACGAGCAGTACTTC.

As concerns this clone: Additional DNA sequences in this sample encode the identical CDR3. The V gene is TRBV6-5, the J gene TRBJ2-3, with 8 positions matching TRBD1. The CDR3 sequence is 13 residues long. CDR1 and CDR2 from the germline V gene are MNHEY and SVGAGI. V lost 6 bases, J lost 3 bases, and 2 bases stayed unmatched. The CDR3: CASRDRVTDTQYF. The CDR3 DNA reads as TGTGCCAGCAGGGACAGGGTTACAGATACGCAGTATTTT.

This sequence joins TRBV7-2 and TRBJ1-1; TRBD1 might be the D (5 bases). The CDR3 length is 16 residues. The V and J ends lost 4 bases and 11 bases respectively, with 26 bases between them. Germline V gene data show CDR1 as SGHTA and CDR2 as FQGNSA. The CDR3: CASSSSPGTGSSVAFF. CDR3 bases: TGTGCCAGCAGCTCTAGTCCCGGGACGGGATCCTCGGTCGCTTTCTTT.

The V and J genes are TRBV30 and TRBJ2-3, with a possible D match to TRBD2 (5 bases). CDR1 and CDR2 from the germline V gene are GTSNPN and SVGIG (reference sequence). Trimming cost V 3 bases and J 2 bases, with 21 bases left between them. The CDR3 has 17 amino acids. The CDR3 here is CAWRDSRSLGYTDTQYF. CDR3 nucleotide sequence: TGTGCCTGGAGGGACTCCCGTTCACTAGGTTACACAGATACGCAGTATTTT.

This chain uses TRBV7-2 with TRBJ1-5; D unclear. This CDR3 spans 15 amino acids. V lost 1 base and J lost 0, with 7 bases in between. Germline assignment: CDR1 SGHTA and CDR2 FQGNSA. The CDR3 reads CASSLGATSNQPQHF. For the CDR3, the DNA is TGTGCCAGCAGCTTAGGAGCAACTAGCAATCAGCCCCAGCATTTT.

This chain uses TRBV5-3 with TRBJ2-1, with TRBD2 matching 12 bases. TRBV5-3 is marked as an open reading frame, function uncertain. The CDR3 extends over 23 amino acids. V lost 0 bases, J lost 8 bases, and 27 bases stayed unmatched. This chain's CDR3 is CARSLATSGTGELTSGSSHEQFF. The DNA of the CDR3 is TGTGCCAGAAGCTTGGCGACTTCGGGGACAGGGGAATTGACTAGCGGGAGCTCCCATGAGCAGTTCTTC.

The rearrangement joins TRBV7-2 to TRBJ2-1; 10 bases are shared with TRBD2. The V segment lost 5 bases and the J segment 2 bases; nucleotides outside the gene matches: 3. Germline CDR1 and CDR2: SGHTA and FQGNSA. The CDR3 is made up of 15 amino acids. In DNA form, the CDR3 reads TGTGCCAGCAGCCTCGGACTAGCGGCCTACAATGAGCAGTTCTTC. It encodes CASSLGLAAYNEQFF.

This clone has just a few counts. This chain joins TRBV30 and TRBJ1-3, with D perhaps TRBD1 (6 bases). In germline, CDR1 is GTSNPN, CDR2 SVGIG (reference sequence). V was pared by 5 bases and J by 1 base, with 12 bases between. The CDR3 has 14 amino acids. The chain's CDR3 is CAWGEQGSGNTIYF. The CDR3 region has the DNA TGTGCCTGGGGTGAACAGGGATCTGGAAACACCATATATTTT.

The genes are TRBV9 and TRBJ2-1; the match to TRBD2 covers 13 bases. Germline-derived CDR1 and CDR2 are SGDLS and YYNGEE. V gave up 3 bases and J gave up 7 bases; unmatched junction bases: 1. The CDR3 has 14 residues. DNA for the CDR3: TGTGCCAGCAGCGGGACTAGCGGGAGAAATGAGCAGTTCTTC. Protein product: CASSGTSGRNEQFF.

The CDR3 is CASSNKLGGYTF. The CDR3 DNA reads as TGTGCCAGCAGTAATAAACTCGGGGGCTACACCTTC. The gene calls are TRBV6-1 and TRBJ1-2; no clear D. The CDR3 extends over 12 amino acids. The ends were cut back, 5 bases at V and 8 bases at J, with 12 bases in the middle. Germline V gives CDR1 MNHNS, CDR2 SASEGT.